Listed below are T cell receptor beta chains from one sample, sequenced in a study of cytomegalovirus exposure and HLA in healthy donors. Assay used: immunoSEQ multiplex PCR; TCRdb lists only in-frame clones, some missing. Of around 130,000 clones in the sample, about 75% were seen once. Sequenced: PBMCs. The receptors were sampled from a woman in her thirties or forties in good health and CMV-seropositive. CDR3s include the opening cysteine and the closing phenylalanine or tryptophan. A D gene is named only where the DNA matches it firmly. Clone sizes are given selectively: once, few, many, or a class where the clone is expanded.

d_call clone_size j_call v_call cdr3_aa
NA NA TRBJ2-7 TRBV5-1 CASSLGTVSYEQYF
NA NA TRBJ1-6 TRBV6-5 CASSNTKTGNSPLHF
TRBD2 NA TRBJ2-1 TRBV30 CAWIGGVLRNEQFF
NA NA TRBJ2-7 TRBV5-6 CASSTSGEQYF
TRBD1 NA TRBJ2-6 TRBV7-9 CASSLTGQGAAGANVLTF
NA NA TRBJ1-4 TRBV5-1 CASSLIIGQGNEKLFF
NA few TRBJ2-2 TRBV2 CASTFLGLDDTGELFF
NA NA TRBJ2-7 TRBV7-2 CASSLEGFGAYEQYF
NA few TRBJ2-5 TRBV18 CASSPPGAAQETQYF
TRBD2 NA TRBJ2-4 TRBV10-1 CASGLAGDVAKNIQYF
NA few TRBJ2-7 TRBV4-3 CASSQDSAGSYEQYF
NA NA TRBJ2-2 TRBV6-1 CASSGQSRIRTGELFF
NA NA TRBJ2-3 TRBV6-1 CASSEVDGSRGTQYF
NA NA TRBJ1-1 TRBV5-1 CASSLVGQSANTEAFF
NA NA TRBJ1-6 TRBV6-1 CASSEYDGGNSPLHF
TRBD2 NA TRBJ2-1 TRBV10-3 CAISDEASGRNEQFF
TRBD1 once TRBJ2-7 TRBV7-3 CASSHTGQGPYEQYF
NA few TRBJ1-2 TRBV19 CASSIDIVGGYTF
NA NA TRBJ1-2 TRBV14 CASSQVGRGGYTF
TRBD1 NA TRBJ1-3 TRBV7-9 CASSSSLTGLLWDTIYF
NA few TRBJ2-1 TRBV4-1 CASSQGFTLLAISRFF
NA NA TRBJ2-1 TRBV6-5 CASTAGGEQFF
NA few TRBJ1-1 TRBV4-3 CASSQDGTGPFTEAFF
NA few TRBJ2-5 TRBV27 CASRGTPAGTQYF
TRBD2 NA TRBJ2-3 TRBV9 CASSPGVGTSGYTDTQYF
TRBD1 few TRBJ1-1 TRBV30 CASVRDSTNTEAFF
NA NA TRBJ1-1 TRBV4-3 CASSQQSGRTEAFF
TRBD2 NA TRBJ2-1 TRBV19 CASTPSGSRLDEQFF
NA NA TRBJ1-6 TRBV5-1 CASRLFREANSPLHF
NA NA TRBJ2-5 TRBV5-1 CASSLVGGRIQETQYF
NA NA TRBJ2-7 TRBV28 CASSDSLSYEQYF
TRBD2 once TRBJ2-7 TRBV7-8 CASNRWGGGSSYEQYF
TRBD1 NA TRBJ1-1 TRBV5-4 CASSPDRTGMNTEAFF
NA few TRBJ1-2 TRBV25-1 CASSERGGYTF
NA once TRBJ1-1 TRBV27 CASSHDKTGLNTEAFF
NA NA TRBJ1-1 TRBV25-1 CASSELGHSGTEAFF
NA NA TRBJ2-7 TRBV7-7 CASSLRTETYYEQYF
TRBD2 once TRBJ2-5 TRBV6-1 CASSGLAGVGMETQYF
TRBD2 NA TRBJ2-7 TRBV5-1 CASSLVASGSYEQYF
NA NA TRBJ1-2 TRBV4-2 CASSPLHRQAGYGYTF
NA NA TRBJ1-2 TRBV6-1 CASSTDMISGYTF
TRBD2 once TRBJ2-3 TRBV13 CASSLEASGRTDTQYF
TRBD2 NA TRBJ2-3 TRBV5-1 CASSYLAGGDADTQYF
NA NA TRBJ1-5 TRBV9 CASSAGQQNQPQHF
NA NA TRBJ2-5 TRBV15 CATSSTEETQYF
NA NA TRBJ1-3 TRBV27 CASRRGGISGNTIYF
NA NA TRBJ1-3 TRBV14 CASSHPPSSGNTIYF
TRBD2 NA TRBJ2-7 TRBV5-6 CASSLERGGSFYEQYF
TRBD2 few TRBJ2-7 TRBV7-3 CASSLTAGVGYEQYF
TRBD1 once TRBJ2-7 TRBV5-8 CASSLGTDRGRNEQYF
NA NA TRBJ2-7 TRBV15 CATSRDRGAVYEQYF
TRBD1 NA TRBJ1-5 TRBV5-6 CASSWGQNQPQHF
TRBD2 NA TRBJ2-1 TRBV5-4 CASSPGGSTGYNEQFF
NA NA TRBJ2-2 TRBV29-1 CSVDSRASNTGELFF
NA NA TRBJ2-1 TRBV7-2 CASSAPGLAYNEQFF
NA NA TRBJ1-2 TRBV6-5 CASSYLGADYGYTF
NA few TRBJ2-5 TRBV4-1 CASSPSTDPFETQYF
TRBD2 NA TRBJ2-2 TRBV30 CAWSAGTIGELFF
TRBD1 NA TRBJ1-5 TRBV12-5 CASGVTGTGGRHQPQHF